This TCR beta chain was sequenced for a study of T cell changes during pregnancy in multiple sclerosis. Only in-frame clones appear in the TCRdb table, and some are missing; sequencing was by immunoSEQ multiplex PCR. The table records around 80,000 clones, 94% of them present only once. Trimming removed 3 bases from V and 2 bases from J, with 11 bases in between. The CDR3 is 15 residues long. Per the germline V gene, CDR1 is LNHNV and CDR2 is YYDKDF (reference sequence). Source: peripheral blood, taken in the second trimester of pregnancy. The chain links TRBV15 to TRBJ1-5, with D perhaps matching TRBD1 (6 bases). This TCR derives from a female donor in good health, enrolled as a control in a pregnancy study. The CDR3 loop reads CATSRAGDGNQPQHF. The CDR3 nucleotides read TGTGCCACCAGCAGGGCAGGGGACGGCAATCAGCCCCAGCATTTT.